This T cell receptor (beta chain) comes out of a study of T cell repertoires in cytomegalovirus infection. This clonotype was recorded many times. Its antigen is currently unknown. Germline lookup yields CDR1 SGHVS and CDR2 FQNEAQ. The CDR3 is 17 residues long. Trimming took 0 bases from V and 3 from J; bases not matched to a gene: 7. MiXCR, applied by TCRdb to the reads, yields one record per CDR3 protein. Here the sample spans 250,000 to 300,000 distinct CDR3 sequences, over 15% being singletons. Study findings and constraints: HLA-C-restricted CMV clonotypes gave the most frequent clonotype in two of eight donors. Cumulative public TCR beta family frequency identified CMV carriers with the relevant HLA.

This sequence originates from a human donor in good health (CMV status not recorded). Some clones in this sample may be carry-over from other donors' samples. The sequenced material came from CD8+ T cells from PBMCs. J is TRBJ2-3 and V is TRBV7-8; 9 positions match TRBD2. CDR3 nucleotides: TGTGCCAGCAGCTTAGCTGGGGTGCGGGGGGGGACAGATACGCAGTATTTT. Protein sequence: CASSLAGVRGGTDTQYF. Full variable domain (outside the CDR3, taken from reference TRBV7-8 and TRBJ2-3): GAGVSQSPRYKVAKRGQDVALRCDPISGHVSLFWYQQALGQGPEFLTYFQNEAQLDKSGLPSDRFFAERPEGSVSTLKIQRTQQEDSAVYLCASSLAGVRGGTDTQYFGPGTRLTVL.